These 15 T cell receptor beta chains were all obtained from the same sample, sequenced in a study of shared clonotypes between healthy human individuals. The naive CD8 subset, CD45RO-negative cells positively selected for CCR7, excluded terminally differentiated effector memory CD45RA+ cells. Sequencing used immunoSEQ multiplex PCR; TCRdb keeps in-frame clones, though not all of them. This sample has nearly 2 million clones, with about 95% found just once. Sequenced input: naive CD8+ T cells sorted from blood. Receptors originate from a man between 18 and 35 years old in good health.

The chain has TRBV27 and TRBJ2-7; TRBD1 or TRBD2 may be the D gene (6 bases each). Looked up from germline, CDR1 is MNHEY and CDR2 is SMNVEV (reference sequence). The germline V and J ends were trimmed by 3 bases and 5 bases, with 20 bases remaining between them. There are 16 residues in the CDR3. In DNA, the CDR3 is TGTGCCAGCAGTTTGGAGGTTGGAGGGGGGTACAACGAGCAGTACTTC. This codes for CASSLEVGGGYNEQYF.

V usage is TRBV4-1 and J usage is TRBJ2-7; D possibly corresponds to TRBD2 (6 bases). The CDR3 has 14 amino acids. V was trimmed by 4 bases and J by 2 bases, leaving 12 bases between them. CDR1 and CDR2 from the germline V gene are MGHRA and YSYEKL. CDR3 region: CASSPGGQPYEQYF. In nucleotides, the CDR3 is TGCGCCAGCAGCCCCGGAGGGCAGCCCTACGAGCAGTACTTC.

This clone showed up just once. The genes are TRBV5-6 and TRBJ2-5; no firm D call. The CDR3 spans 11 residues. The germline V and J ends were trimmed by 3 bases and 8 bases, with 8 bases remaining between them. In germline, CDR1 is SGHDT, CDR2 YYEEEE. The chain's CDR3 is CASSSPITQYF. In nucleotides, the CDR3 is TGTGCCAGCAGCTCCCCCATTACCCAGTACTTC.

This chain joins TRBV6-6 and TRBJ1-4; TRBD1 matches 7 bases. Germline V gives CDR1 MNHNY, CDR2 SVGAGI (reference sequence). The CDR3 has 13 residues. J lost 8 bases, V lost 6 bases, and 6 bases had no gene match. CDR3 DNA: TGTGCCAGCAGACAGGGGCGGCTCGAAAAACTGTTTTTT. It is translated as CASRQGRLEKLFF.

The chain is built from TRBV7-9 and TRBJ2-1, with 13 bases matching TRBD2. Germline V gene lookup returns CDR1 SEHNR and CDR2 FQNEAQ (reference sequence). This CDR3 is built from 16 residues. The J segment lost 2 bases and the V segment lost 6 bases, leaving 4 bases of the junction unmatched. The CDR3 region is CASRRTSGGAYNEQFF. CDR3 in DNA: TGTGCCAGCAGACGTACTAGCGGGGGGGCCTACAATGAGCAGTTCTTC.

The J gene is TRBJ1-4, the V gene TRBV30; tentatively, D is TRBD1 (5 bases). Germline loops: CDR1 GTSNPN, CDR2 SVGIG (reference sequence). V was shortened by 2 bases and J by 7 bases, with 11 bases between the two germline ends. The CDR3 has 13 residues. The CDR3 DNA is TGTGCCTGGAGTTCGGGGGACGGTGAAAAACTGTTTTTT. Translating gives CAWSSGDGEKLFF.

This chain connects TRBV10-3 to TRBJ1-1; 8 nucleotides agree with TRBD1. Germline CDR1 reads ENHRY; CDR2 reads SYGVKD. This CDR3 spans 16 amino acids. V was pared by 10 bases and J by 3 bases, with 16 bases of the junction left unmatched. The CDR3 here is CASNLRNTGGDTEAFF. The CDR3 region has the DNA TGTGCCAGCAATCTACGGAATACAGGGGGGGACACTGAAGCTTTCTTT.

The CDR3 DNA is TGTGCCAGCACCCCCCTGGACCTCACAGATACGCAGTATTTT. It translates to CASTPLDLTDTQYF. This chain joins TRBV27 and TRBJ2-3; no firm D call. This CDR3 has 14 residues. V lost 7 bases, J lost 2 bases, and 13 bases lay in between. Germline CDR1 reads MNHEY; CDR2 reads SMNVEV (reference sequence).

The genes are TRBV6-6 and TRBJ2-7, with D perhaps matching TRBD1 (5 bases). Deletions cut 2 bases from V and 5 bases from J, with 7 bases between. Germline CDR1 reads MNHNY; CDR2 reads SVGAGI (reference sequence). This CDR3 has 12 residues. The CDR3 DNA is TGTGCCAGCAGTTACCCGACAGACGAGCAGTACTTC. This translates into CASSYPTDEQYF.

The chain combines TRBV27 with TRBJ1-2; TRBD1 matches 10 bases. V lost 2 bases and J lost 5; bases outside the gene matches: 5. CDR1 MNHEY and CDR2 SMNVEV come from the germline V gene (reference sequence). This CDR3 comprises 15 residues. CDR3 coding DNA: TGTGCCAGCAGTTTAGCCGGGACAGGGGTGTATGGCTACACCTTC. This translates into CASSLAGTGVYGYTF.

The CDR3 sequence is CASSLRGQSPTDTQYF. The CDR3 nucleotides read TGCGCCAGCAGCCTACGGGGACAGTCCCCCACAGATACGCAGTATTTT. The V and J genes are TRBV5-1 and TRBJ2-3; 7 bases map to TRBD1. This CDR3 has 16 amino acids. Looked up from germline, CDR1 is SGHRS and CDR2 is YFSETQ. V was pared by 4 bases and J by 2 bases, with 10 bases of the junction left unmatched. The complete variable domain, with remaining parts taken from reference TRBV5-1 and TRBJ2-3, reads KAGVTQTPRYLIKTRGQQVTLSCSPISGHRSVSWYQQTPGQGLQFLFEYFSETQRNKGNFPGRFSGRQFSNSRSEMNVSTLELGDSALYLCASSLRGQSPTDTQYFGPGTRLTVL.

This clone was counted a single time. The rearrangement uses TRBV27 and TRBJ2-7, with 8 bases matching TRBD2. From germline, CDR1 is MNHEY and CDR2 SMNVEV (reference sequence). This CDR3 region has 14 residues. The ends lost 4 bases at V and 3 bases at J; junction bases unmatched: 5. DNA of the CDR3: TGTGCCAGCAGTTGGACTAGCATCGGCTACGAGCAGTACTTC. Translation gives CASSWTSIGYEQYF.

The chain has TRBV19 and TRBJ1-6; D call uncertain. The germline V and J ends were trimmed by 2 bases and 0 bases, with 11 bases remaining between them. The CDR3 runs to 17 residues. Germline CDR1 is LNHDA and CDR2 is SQIVND (reference sequence). The chain's CDR3 is CASSISFQISYNSPLHF. CDR3 DNA: TGTGCCAGTAGTATAAGTTTCCAGATCTCCTATAATTCACCCCTCCACTTT.

The V and J genes are TRBV28 and TRBJ2-7, with TRBD1 matching over 7 bases. Trimming removed 5 bases from V and 2 bases from J; junction bases left unmatched: 15. This CDR3 comprises 17 residues. Germline V lookup: CDR1 MDHEN, CDR2 SYDVKM. This CDR3 is CASSARHGTVLTYEQYF. DNA for the CDR3: TGTGCCAGCAGTGCTCGTCACGGGACAGTCCTTACCTACGAGCAGTACTTC.

This rearrangement joins TRBV6-5 to TRBJ2-1; D perhaps matches TRBD1 (6 bases). The germline V gene encodes CDR1 MNHEY and CDR2 SVGAGI. CDR3 length equals 14 residues. Trimming took off 6 bases at V and 0 bases at J, with 9 bases between the two ends. CDR3 in amino acids: CASSLGASYNEQFF. The CDR3 bases are TGTGCCAGCAGCCTGGGGGCCTCCTACAATGAGCAGTTCTTC.